In its sample, the clone carrying this T cell receptor (beta chain) was seen a few times. Its antigen is not known. Each CDR3 protein gets one entry after TCRdb re-called the reads with MiXCR. The sample has tens of thousands of distinct CDR3 sequences; around 20% are singletons. Germline assignment: CDR1 SGHTA and CDR2 FQGNSA. This CDR3 is built from 15 residues. After removal of 0 bases from V and 2 bases from J, the junction contained 3 bases not matched to a gene. This entry comes from a study of type 1 regulatory T cells. Regarding the study as a whole: Tr1 cells had a more restricted TCR repertoire than non-Tr1 cells.

The TCR sequence derives from a human donor in good health. The chain is built from TRBV7-2 and TRBJ2-7, with 8 bases aligning to TRBD2. The sequenced material came from cultured type 1 regulatory T (Tr1) cells, either the whole culture or a sorted fraction (not recorded which). CDR3 protein: CASSLALAGTYEQYF. CDR3 bases: TGTGCCAGCAGCTTAGCGCTAGCGGGTACCTACGAGCAGTACTTC.